Sequencing of this T cell receptor (beta chain) was carried out in a study of blood T cell repertoires in COVID-19 (dated by TCRdb to about 2020). About the study as a whole: Collaborator samples came from the United States, Italy and Spain and covered acute and convalescent phases of COVID-19. The material from the prospective study consisted of cDNA or gDNA derived from T cells, B-cell-depleted T cells, or PBMCs. Subjects who had been exposed to COVID-19, were actively infected with it, or had recovered from it provided the deeply sampled blood TCRbeta repertoires that made up the dataset. A freely available public database, intended as a resource for researchers studying the immune response to SARS-CoV-2, is where the repertoires were released. Samples were obtained from the ongoing ImmuneRACE study (first 160 participants) and from 1,254 subjects provided by 6 global collaborators. Nearly every sample came with metadata listing a de-identified subject ID, COVID-19 status, age in years and sex. Where HLA class I and class II types were available, the types were taken from metadata supplied by the sample provider, not from assay-based typing. Study-wide conclusions, independent of this receptor: How much clinical and demographic metadata was included differed by source and by participant, and the metadata was provided uncurated.

Whole blood was collected in K2EDTA tubes by collaborating institutions according to the institutions' own protocols. For TCRbeta analysis, collaborators shipped samples in one of three forms: frozen whole blood, isolated PBMCs, or DNA extracted from either of those sample types. CDR3 length: 13 amino acids, cysteine to phenylalanine. The retained sequence is limited to the CDR3, 39 bases, with the frame set at the first base. V is reduced by 6 bases and J by 8 bases, leaving a spacing of 14 bases between them. From the germline V gene, CDR1 is MNHEY and CDR2 is SVGAGI. Remarks on this clone: The antigen it recognizes is unknown. No much larger clonotype is one base removed from it; base qualities were not supplied.

TCRbeta CDR3 regions were amplified from genomic DNA by means of the immunoSEQ Assay, a bias-controlled multiplex PCR. The source study handled its data this way. Within the assay, amplification of reference gene primers was used to estimate how many nucleated cells each sample contained. To quantify the absolute abundance of each unique TCRbeta CDR3 rearrangement, sequence reads were collapsed and filtered. For each sample, productive Simpson clonality was calculated by taking the square root of Simpson's diversity index across productive rearrangements. In TCRdb, the immuneACCESS table is reduced to in-frame sequences with V and J assigned. These tables do not hold every clone; where another copy was compared, an unresolved V gene accounts for under half, and the others remain unexplained. That table gives V, J and clone size, and the DNA gave D and trimming. Present in this sample are more than 200,000 clones, about 80% of which were seen just once. In total, the top ten clones hold approximately 4.8% of the sample.

Sequenced input: peripheral blood. The rearranged chain carries TRBV6-5 and TRBJ2-4; a weak D assignment points to TRBD1 (5 bases agree). The sequence was collected from a man aged 50 or older with active or convalescent COVID-19. CDR3 loop: CASRSPGLDIQYF. The DNA sequence follows: TGTGCCAGCAGGTCCCCAGGGTTAGACATTCAGTACTTC.